The rows below give T cell receptor beta chains drawn from one sample of a study of blood T cell repertoires in COVID-19. Here immunoSEQ multiplex PCR was the method, and the copy in TCRdb shows in-frame clones only, minus some. The sample lists hundreds of thousands of clones, approximately 90% seen once, with around 2% in the top ten. The sequencing input was PBMCs or T cells enriched from blood (not recorded which). Every receptor here comes from a woman under 30 who had recovered from COVID-19. The CDR3 runs from the conserved cysteine through the conserved F or W.

j_call: TRBJ2-1; cdr3_length: 15; v_call: TRBV27; cdr3_aa: CASSKAGGSYNEQFF
j_call: TRBJ1-5; cdr3_length: 17; v_call: TRBV7-9; cdr3_aa: CASSLGDVDSYNQPQHF
j_call: TRBJ1-3; cdr3_length: 17; v_call: TRBV18; cdr3_aa: CASSPLATGTDSKVETF
j_call: TRBJ2-4; cdr3_length: 14; v_call: TRBV10-3; cdr3_aa: CAIRDSIAKNIQYF
j_call: TRBJ1-5; cdr3_length: 18; v_call: TRBV19; cdr3_aa: CASSKLWSTPGQGMPQHF
j_call: TRBJ1-2; cdr3_length: 14; v_call: TRBV24-1; cdr3_aa: CATSNPPEQDGYTF
j_call: TRBJ1-1; cdr3_length: 11; v_call: TRBV19; cdr3_aa: CASTRDTEAFF
j_call: TRBJ2-1; cdr3_length: 16; v_call: TRBV4-3; cdr3_aa: CASSQDGVGVHNEQFF
j_call: TRBJ2-5; cdr3_length: 15; v_call: TRBV5-4; cdr3_aa: CASSGRQVGQETQYF
j_call: TRBJ2-7; cdr3_length: 13; v_call: TRBV6-1; cdr3_aa: CASSEDISYEQYF
j_call: TRBJ2-7; cdr3_length: 14; v_call: TRBV19; cdr3_aa: CASSIAGGRYEQYF
j_call: TRBJ2-1; cdr3_length: 15; v_call: TRBV7-3; cdr3_aa: CASSLAGGIYNEQFF
j_call: TRBJ2-7; cdr3_length: 15; v_call: TRBV4-1; cdr3_aa: CASSQDPTGSYEQYF
j_call: TRBJ1-1; cdr3_length: 13; v_call: TRBV30; cdr3_aa: CAWTLTGIDEAFF
j_call: TRBJ1-3; cdr3_length: 16; v_call: TRBV9; cdr3_aa: CASSVSGGSSGNTIYF
j_call: TRBJ2-1; cdr3_length: 16; v_call: TRBV6-2/TRBV6-3; cdr3_aa: CASSYSKQGAFNEQFF
j_call: TRBJ1-1; cdr3_length: 12; v_call: TRBV29-1; cdr3_aa: CSIGAAGTEAFF
j_call: TRBJ2-7; cdr3_length: 14; v_call: TRBV6-5; cdr3_aa: CASRTTSGSYEQYF
j_call: TRBJ2-7; cdr3_length: 14; v_call: TRBV5-5; cdr3_aa: CASSNSGGSYEQYF
j_call: TRBJ2-1; cdr3_length: 14; v_call: TRBV24-1; cdr3_aa: CATSDWTSEGEQFF
j_call: TRBJ2-7; cdr3_length: 12; v_call: TRBV29-1; cdr3_aa: CSVGSSSYEQYF
j_call: TRBJ1-1; cdr3_length: 15; v_call: TRBV28; cdr3_aa: CASSLVLQGTTEAFF
j_call: TRBJ1-1; cdr3_length: 14; v_call: TRBV3-1/TRBV3-2; cdr3_aa: CASSRMTGGVEAFF
j_call: TRBJ1-2; cdr3_length: 13; v_call: TRBV15; cdr3_aa: CATSKDRNYGYTF
j_call: TRBJ1-1; cdr3_length: 13; v_call: TRBV29-1; cdr3_aa: CSVVPPGHTEAFF
j_call: TRBJ1-1; cdr3_length: 16; v_call: TRBV27; cdr3_aa: CASSKKGQGGRTEAFF
j_call: TRBJ1-5; cdr3_length: 15; v_call: TRBV4-1; cdr3_aa: CASSQDSGLNQPQHF
j_call: TRBJ2-1; cdr3_length: 15; v_call: TRBV7-2; cdr3_aa: CASSLEGRGYNEQFF
j_call: TRBJ1-5; cdr3_length: 15; v_call: TRBV6-5; cdr3_aa: CASSWGPPPNQPQHF
j_call: TRBJ2-3; cdr3_length: 15; v_call: TRBV2; cdr3_aa: CASRTGAPPADTQYF
j_call: TRBJ1-1; cdr3_length: 15; v_call: TRBV7-2; cdr3_aa: CASSSYILAGTEAFF
j_call: TRBJ1-2; cdr3_length: 16; v_call: TRBV28; cdr3_aa: CASRTPAGQGESGYTF
j_call: TRBJ2-5; cdr3_length: 15; v_call: TRBV5-1; cdr3_aa: CASSEGTSGGETQYF
j_call: TRBJ1-1; cdr3_length: 14; v_call: TRBV28; cdr3_aa: CASSSRQANTEAFF
j_call: TRBJ1-2; cdr3_length: 13; v_call: TRBV9; cdr3_aa: CASSVGTDLGYTF
j_call: TRBJ1-4; cdr3_length: 14; v_call: TRBV5-1; cdr3_aa: CASSPPNTPEKLFF
j_call: TRBJ2-3; cdr3_length: 15; v_call: TRBV7-2; cdr3_aa: CASSLDRVGTDTQYF
j_call: TRBJ2-4; cdr3_length: 15; v_call: TRBV18; cdr3_aa: CASSPPVGGQNIQYF
j_call: TRBJ2-1; cdr3_length: 17; v_call: TRBV14; cdr3_aa: CASSQGPTAGGPYEQFF
j_call: TRBJ2-2; cdr3_length: 16; v_call: TRBV7-9; cdr3_aa: CASSGGARRYAGELFF
j_call: TRBJ1-2; cdr3_length: 13; v_call: TRBV25-1; cdr3_aa: CASRPTGNYGYTF
j_call: TRBJ1-4; cdr3_length: 14; v_call: TRBV28; cdr3_aa: CASRIGTGDEKLFF
j_call: TRBJ1-2; cdr3_length: 14; v_call: TRBV5-5; cdr3_aa: CASSGDRSDYGYTF
j_call: TRBJ1-6; cdr3_length: 16; v_call: TRBV9; cdr3_aa: CASSPDSGDSRAPLHF
j_call: TRBJ2-2; cdr3_length: 13; v_call: TRBV2; cdr3_aa: CASSVEGAGELFF
j_call: TRBJ2-4; cdr3_length: 14; v_call: TRBV5-6; cdr3_aa: CASSGFGQKNIQYF
j_call: TRBJ2-5; cdr3_length: 15; v_call: TRBV7-2; cdr3_aa: CASSRRTGAGETQYF
j_call: TRBJ2-1; cdr3_length: 15; v_call: TRBV25-1; cdr3_aa: CASSPMDREYNEQFF